Below, 8 T cell receptor beta chains from the same sample are listed, as sequenced in a study of blood T cell repertoires in COVID-19. Some clones are missing from TCRdb's copy, which holds only in-frame ones; the method was immunoSEQ multiplex PCR. The sample has 45,000 to 55,000 clones, roughly 86% seen once. Source material: peripheral blood. The receptor set was obtained from a woman of 80 years or more with acute or convalescent COVID-19.

This clone was detected once. The V gene is TRBV5-4, the J gene TRBJ1-5; 10 bases fit TRBD1. Germline V gene lookup returns CDR1 SGHNT and CDR2 YYREEE (reference sequence). J lost 4 bases, V lost 4 bases, and 5 bases had no gene match. The CDR3 contains 15 residues. The CDR3 loop is CASSGGTGENQPQHF. The CDR3 DNA reads as TGTGCCAGCAGCGGGGGGACAGGGGAAAATCAGCCCCAGCATTTT.

This clone was seen a single time. The chain joins TRBV11-1 to TRBJ1-5, with TRBD1 matching 7 bases. Trimming at V came to 5 bases and at J to 6 bases, leaving 4 bases not matched to a gene. The CDR3 loop spans 13 amino acids. The germline gives CDR1 SGHAT, CDR2 FQDESV (reference sequence). CDR3: CASSAGGGQPQHF. In DNA, the CDR3 is TGTGCCAGCAGCGCAGGGGGAGGTCAGCCCCAGCATTTT.

The chain joins TRBV2 to TRBJ1-4; 8 bases are a match to TRBD1. Germline CDR1 and CDR2: SNHLY and FYNNEI. The ends lost 6 bases at V and 8 bases at J; junction bases unmatched: 11. This CDR3 is 15 amino acids long. The CDR3 DNA sequence: TGTGCCAGCAGGTCGGGACAGGCTACCAACGAAAAACTGTTTTTT. Encoded protein: CASRSGQATNEKLFF. The whole variable domain, filled in from reference TRBV2 and TRBJ1-4, reads EPEVTQTPSHQVTQMGQEVILRCVPISNHLYFYWYRQILGQKVEFLVSFYNNEISEKSEIFDDQFSVERPDGSNFTLKIRSTKLEDSAMYFCASRSGQATNEKLFFGSGTQLSVL.

V and J are TRBV6-5 and TRBJ1-4; D gene ambiguous. CDR1 is MNHEY and CDR2 is SVGAGI in the germline V gene. The V end was cut by 0 bases, the J end by 8 bases, with 16 bases between. The CDR3 contains 16 residues. The CDR3 protein is CASSYSRRRFREKLFF. The CDR3 DNA reads TGTGCCAGCAGTTACTCGAGAAGGAGGTTTAGGGAAAAACTGTTTTTT.

This chain connects TRBV2 to TRBJ2-7, with 7 bases aligning to TRBD2. Per the germline V gene, CDR1 is SNHLY and CDR2 is FYNNEI. The V gene end was trimmed by 1 base and the J gene end by 3 bases; junction bases not matched to a gene: 0. This CDR3 is 13 amino acids long. The CDR3: CASSEGGSYEQYF. CDR3 bases: TGTGCCAGCAGTGAAGGCGGGAGCTACGAGCAGTACTTC.

The chain employs TRBV28 and TRBJ1-5; unclear D gene. The CDR3 is 12 amino acids. Trimming took 8 bases from V and 4 from J, leaving 9 bases between them. Germline V gene sequence: CDR1 MDHEN, CDR2 SYDVKM. The CDR3 region has the DNA TGTGCCAGCGTTGTTCCTAATCAGCCCCAGCATTTT. It codes for CASVVPNQPQHF.

This clone was observed a single time. The CDR3 DNA reads as TGTGCCTGGAGTGTCCAGGGGCTAGCCTCGGCCCAGTACTTC. It is translated as CAWSVQGLASAQYF. The chain employs TRBV30 and TRBJ2-5; a weak D match, TRBD1 (6 bases). Germline CDR1 GTSNPN, CDR2 SVGIG (reference sequence). The V end lost 0 bases, the J end lost 9 bases, and 17 bases lay between the germline ends. The CDR3 contains 14 residues.

The rearrangement uses TRBV7-3 and TRBJ2-1, with TRBD1 matching 7 bases. Per germline, CDR1 SGHTA and CDR2 FQGTGA. The length of the CDR3 is 13 residues. The V and J ends lost 2 bases and 12 bases, in that order; junction bases with no gene match: 7. The CDR3 nucleotides are TGTGCCAGCAGCTTACGACAGGGCGATGTGCAGTTCTTC. Its protein product is CASSLRQGDVQFF.